The TCR beta chain under discussion was sequenced for a study of blood T cell repertoires in COVID-19 (dated by TCRdb to between 2020 and 2021). The study in broad terms: Collaborator samples came from the United States, Italy and Spain and covered acute and convalescent phases of COVID-19. Where available, HLA class I and class II types were obtained from metadata supplied by the sample provider rather than from assay-based typing. The repertoires were released in a freely available public database intended as a resource for research on the immune response to SARS-CoV-2. A de-identified subject ID, COVID-19 status, age in years and sex were almost always included in the sample metadata. The dataset comprised deeply sampled blood TCRbeta repertoires from subjects exposed to, actively infected with, or recovered from COVID-19. Samples came from the ongoing ImmuneRACE study (first 160 participants) plus 1,254 subjects from 6 global collaborators. The prospective study material was composed of cDNA or gDNA derived from T cells, B-cell-depleted T cells, or PBMCs.

Points on this clone: No cognate antigen has been identified for it. The record has no base qualities; no much larger clone is one base away.

Study-level results and caveats: The quantity of clinical and demographic metadata differed by source and by participant and was supplied without curation.

The CDR3 sequence holds 14 residues, the cysteine and phenylalanine included. Of the read, only the CDR3 DNA is kept; its 42 bases are in frame from base 1. V has 0 bases trimmed and J has 7 bases trimmed; junction bases matching no gene number 2. According to the germline V gene, CDR1 reads KGHDR and CDR2 reads SFDVKD. Whole blood was collected in K2EDTA tubes by collaborating institutions according to the institutions' own protocols. For TCRbeta analysis, collaborators shipped samples as frozen whole blood, isolated PBMCs, or DNA extracted from either of those sample types. TCRbeta CDR3 regions were amplified from genomic DNA by means of the immunoSEQ Assay, a bias-controlled multiplex PCR. Regarding the original processing steps: Within the assay, amplification of reference gene primers was used to estimate how many nucleated cells each sample contained. Sequence reads were collapsed and filtered to measure the absolute abundance of every unique TCRbeta CDR3 rearrangement. Productive Simpson clonality was computed per sample as the square root of Simpson's diversity index over productive rearrangements. Here the immuneACCESS table is served through TCRdb, limited to in-frame sequences with V and J called. Missing clones are a known gap in these copies; in checked studies unresolved V genes cover under half, and the rest lacks a known reason. The V and J calls and clone size were taken over from that table, and D and trimming were inferred from the DNA. This sample gives 59,000 or so clones in total; approximately 90% of them show up just once. The ten largest clonotypes hold less than 2% of the sample.

The chain joins TRBV24-1 to TRBJ2-1, with TRBD2 identical over 7 junction bases. Sequenced input: peripheral blood. This clonotype was sampled from a human donor in a cohort sampled during active COVID-19. In nucleotide form, the sequence is TGTGCCACCAGTGATTTGCTAGCGGAGAATGAGCAGTTCTTC. Its product reads: CATSDLLAENEQFF.